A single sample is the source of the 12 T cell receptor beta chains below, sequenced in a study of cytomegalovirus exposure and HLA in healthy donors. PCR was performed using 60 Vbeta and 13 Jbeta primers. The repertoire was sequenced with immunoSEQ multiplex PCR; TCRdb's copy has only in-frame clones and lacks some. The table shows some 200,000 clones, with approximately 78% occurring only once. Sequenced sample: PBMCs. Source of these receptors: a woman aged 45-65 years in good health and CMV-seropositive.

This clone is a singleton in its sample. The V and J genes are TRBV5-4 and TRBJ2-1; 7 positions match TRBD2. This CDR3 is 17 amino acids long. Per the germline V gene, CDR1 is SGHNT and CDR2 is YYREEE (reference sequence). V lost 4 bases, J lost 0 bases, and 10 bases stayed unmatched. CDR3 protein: CASSRGERGSSYNEQFF. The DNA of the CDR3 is TGTGCCAGCAGCCGGGGGGAGCGGGGAAGCTCCTACAATGAGCAGTTCTTC.

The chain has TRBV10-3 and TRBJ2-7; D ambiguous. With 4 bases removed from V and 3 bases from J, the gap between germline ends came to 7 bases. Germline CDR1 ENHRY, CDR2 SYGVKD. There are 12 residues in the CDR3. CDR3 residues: CAISGTDYEQYF. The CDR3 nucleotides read TGTGCCATCAGTGGAACAGACTACGAGCAGTACTTC.

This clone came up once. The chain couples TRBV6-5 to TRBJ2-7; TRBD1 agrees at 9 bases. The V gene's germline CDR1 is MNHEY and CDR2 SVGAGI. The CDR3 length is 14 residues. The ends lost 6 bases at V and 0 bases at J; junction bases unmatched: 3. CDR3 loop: CASRPGQGSYEQYF. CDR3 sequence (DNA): TGTGCCAGCAGGCCGGGACAGGGCTCCTACGAGCAGTACTTC.

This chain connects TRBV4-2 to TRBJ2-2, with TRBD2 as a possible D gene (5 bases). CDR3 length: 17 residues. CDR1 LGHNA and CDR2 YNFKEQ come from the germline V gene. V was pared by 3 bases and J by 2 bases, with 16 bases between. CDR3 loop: CASSQVSAGFNTGELFF. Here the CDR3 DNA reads TGTGCCAGCAGCCAGGTTTCCGCGGGTTTTAACACCGGGGAGCTGTTTTTT.

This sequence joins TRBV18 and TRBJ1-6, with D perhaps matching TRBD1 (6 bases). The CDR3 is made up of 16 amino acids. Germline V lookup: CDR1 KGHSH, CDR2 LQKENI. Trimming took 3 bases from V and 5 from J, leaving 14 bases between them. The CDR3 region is CASSPLGGGDNSPLHF. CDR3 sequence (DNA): TGTGCCAGCTCACCCCTAGGGGGGGGTGATAATTCACCCCTCCACTTT.

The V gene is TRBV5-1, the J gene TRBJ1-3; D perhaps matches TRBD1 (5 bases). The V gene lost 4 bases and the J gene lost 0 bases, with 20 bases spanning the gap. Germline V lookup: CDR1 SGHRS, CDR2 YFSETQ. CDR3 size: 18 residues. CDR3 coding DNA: TGCGCCAGCAGCATTGGGGGGTTGCAGTTCAACTCTGGAAACACCATATATTTT. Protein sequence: CASSIGGLQFNSGNTIYF.

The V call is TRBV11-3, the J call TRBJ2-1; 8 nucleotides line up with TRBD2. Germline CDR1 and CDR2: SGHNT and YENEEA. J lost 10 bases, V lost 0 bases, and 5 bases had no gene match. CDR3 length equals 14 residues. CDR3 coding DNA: TGTGCCAGCAGCTTAGACGGGGGGGCAAAAGAGCAGTTCTTC. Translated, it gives CASSLDGGAKEQFF.

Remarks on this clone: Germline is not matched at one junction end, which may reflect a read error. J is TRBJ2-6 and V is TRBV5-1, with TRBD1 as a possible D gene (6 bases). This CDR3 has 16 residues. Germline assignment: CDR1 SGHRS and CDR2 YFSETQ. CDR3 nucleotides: TGCGCCAGCAGCTTTGGACAGACCCCTGAGGCCAACGGCCTGACTTTC. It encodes CASSFGQTPEANGLTF. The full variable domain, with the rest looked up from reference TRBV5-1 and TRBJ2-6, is KAGVTQTPRYLIKTRGQQVTLSCSPISGHRSVSWYQQTPGQGLQFLFEYFSETQRNKGNFPGRFSGRQFSNSRSEMNVSTLELGDSALYLCASSFGQTPEANGLTFGAGSRLTVL.

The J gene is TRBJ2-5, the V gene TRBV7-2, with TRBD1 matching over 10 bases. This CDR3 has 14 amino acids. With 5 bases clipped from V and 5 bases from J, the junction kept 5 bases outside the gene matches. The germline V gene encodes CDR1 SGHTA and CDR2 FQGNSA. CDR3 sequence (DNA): TGTGCCAGCAGCGAAGGACAGGGGGTGGAGACCCAGTACTTC. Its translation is CASSEGQGVETQYF.

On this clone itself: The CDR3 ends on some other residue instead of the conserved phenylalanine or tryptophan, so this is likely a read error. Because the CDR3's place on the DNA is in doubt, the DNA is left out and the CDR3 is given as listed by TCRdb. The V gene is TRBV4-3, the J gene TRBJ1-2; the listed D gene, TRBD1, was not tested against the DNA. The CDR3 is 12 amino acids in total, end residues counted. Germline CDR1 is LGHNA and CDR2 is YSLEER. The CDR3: CASSQDDGGTGV.

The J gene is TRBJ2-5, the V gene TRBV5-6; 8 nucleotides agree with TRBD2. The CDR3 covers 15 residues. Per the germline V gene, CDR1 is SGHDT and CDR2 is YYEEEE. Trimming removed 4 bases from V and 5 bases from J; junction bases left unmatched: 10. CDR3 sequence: CASSNRGVAGETQYF. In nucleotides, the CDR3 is TGTGCCAGCAGCAACCGGGGGGTAGCGGGGGAGACCCAGTACTTC. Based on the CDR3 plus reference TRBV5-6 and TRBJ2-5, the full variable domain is DAGVTQSPTHLIKTRGQQVTLRCSPKSGHDTVSWYQQALGQGPQFIFQYYEEEERQRGNFPDRFSGHQFPNYSSELNVNALLLGDSALYLCASSNRGVAGETQYFGPGTRLLVL.

CDR3: CARSLGSTGTSGDNEQFF. The CDR3 DNA sequence: TGTGCCAGAAGCTTGGGCTCAACCGGGACTAGCGGGGACAATGAGCAGTTCTTC. J is TRBJ2-1 and V is TRBV5-3; 13 bases match TRBD2. TRBV5-3 is an ORF for which the function is uncertain. This CDR3 is built from 18 residues. With V trimmed by 0 bases and J by 5 bases, 8 bases remained unmatched.